These 32 T cell receptor beta chains were all obtained from the same sample, sequenced in a study of beta chain features in type 1 diabetes. General study results and limits: Among all four CD4+ subsets, Type 1 diabetes patients had TCRB CDR3s that were moderately but significantly shorter.

No cognate antigen is known for these TCRs. Since all of the isolated RNA was reverse transcribed, expressed TCRB transcripts were what got sequenced. The method was immunoSEQ multiplex PCR; TCRdb's version includes in-frame clones alone and lacks a portion of them. The sample lists 630,000 or so clones; roughly 13% were seen once. The source material was naive CD4+ T cells from blood. The origin of the receptors is a man between 18 and 35 years old with type 1 diabetes.

This clone was detected a few times. This chain joins TRBV28 and TRBJ2-7; TRBD1 agrees at 9 bases. Germline loops: CDR1 MDHEN, CDR2 SYDVKM. The CDR3 runs 15 residues. J lost 6 bases, V lost 7 bases, and 13 bases had no gene match. This CDR3 reads CASKNVPGQGREQYF. In DNA form, the CDR3 reads TGTGCCAGCAAGAATGTACCGGGACAGGGTCGCGAGCAGTACTTC. Filled out from reference TRBV28 and TRBJ2-7, the complete variable domain reads DVKVTQSSRYLVKRTGEKVFLECVQDMDHENMFWYRQDPGLGLRLIYFSYDVKMKEKGDIPEGYSVSREKKERFSLILESASTNQTSMYLCASKNVPGQGREQYFGPGTRLTVT.

This clone appeared a few times. The J gene is TRBJ2-3, the V gene TRBV4-1; TRBD2 matches at 9 bases. Germline-derived CDR1 and CDR2 are MGHRA and YSYEKL. This CDR3 comprises 17 residues. Unmatched junction bases numbered 8, after V lost 3 bases and J lost 1 base. The CDR3 region is CASSQPGLALRTDTQYF. In DNA, the CDR3 is TGCGCCAGCAGCCAGCCTGGACTAGCGTTACGCACAGATACGCAGTATTTT.

To note about this clone: This specimen includes other DNA sequences encoding the same CDR3. The chain recombines TRBV2 with TRBJ1-2; no definite D call. Trimming stripped 8 bases from V and 8 bases from J, with 9 bases between. CDR3 length equals 10 residues. Germline assignment: CDR1 SNHLY and CDR2 FYNNEI. CDR3 nucleotides: TGTGCCAGCTCCAGTGGCGGCTACACCTTC. Protein: CASSSGGYTF.

The table lists this clone with a few counts. V is TRBV2 and J is TRBJ2-1; D gene uncertain. The V and J ends lost 5 bases and 5 bases respectively, with 7 bases between them. Germline CDR1 SNHLY, CDR2 FYNNEI. The CDR3 length is 12 residues. CDR3 nucleotides: TGTGCCAGCAGTATCACAGACAATGAGCAGTTCTTC. Encoded protein: CASSITDNEQFF. Combining the CDR3 with reference TRBV2 and TRBJ2-1 gives the whole variable domain EPEVTQTPSHQVTQMGQEVILRCVPISNHLYFYWYRQILGQKVEFLVSFYNNEISEKSEIFDDQFSVERPDGSNFTLKIRSTKLEDSAMYFCASSITDNEQFFGPGTRLTVL.

The sample holds a few counts of this clone. The rearrangement joins TRBV28 to TRBJ1-4, with 8 bases aligning to TRBD1. This CDR3 region has 16 residues. Losses at the gene ends were 3 bases for V and 3 bases for J; bases not matched to a gene: 6. The germline V gene has CDR1 MDHEN and CDR2 SYDVKM. CDR3 coding DNA: TGTGCCAGCAGTTTCCCCGGACAGGGCTCTAATGAAAAACTGTTTTTT. Its translation is CASSFPGQGSNEKLFF.

A few counts support this clone. J is TRBJ2-7 and V is TRBV15; D is possibly TRBD2 (6 bases). The length of the CDR3 is 15 residues. The ends were cut back, 0 bases at V and 6 bases at J, with 15 bases in the middle. Germline CDR1 is LNHNV and CDR2 is YYDKDF (reference sequence). CDR3 region: CATSRDYGRRGEQYF. DNA of the CDR3: TGTGCCACCAGCAGAGATTATGGTCGGAGGGGCGAGCAGTACTTC.

This chain uses TRBV6-1 with TRBJ2-5; TRBD1 agrees at 7 bases. The V and J ends lost 4 bases and 5 bases, in that order; junction bases with no gene match: 4. This CDR3 is built from 13 residues. The germline gives CDR1 MNHNS, CDR2 SASEGT. The CDR3 loop is CASSGQGQETQYF. The DNA for the CDR3 is TGTGCCAGCAGTGGACAGGGCCAGGAGACCCAGTACTTC.

This clone was observed a few times. The CDR3: CASSSEPQGEQFF. The CDR3 nucleotides are TGCGCCAGCAGCTCGGAACCCCAGGGCGAGCAGTTCTTC. The chain couples TRBV5-1 to TRBJ2-1, with D maybe TRBD1 (5 bases). With 3 bases removed from V and 10 bases from J, the gap between germline ends came to 14 bases. There are 13 residues in the CDR3. Germline V CDR1 and CDR2: SGHRS, YFSETQ.

The genes are TRBV11-2 and TRBJ2-1, with 8 nucleotides matching TRBD2. The CDR3 loop spans 16 amino acids. V was pared by 6 bases and J by 5 bases, with 12 bases of the junction left unmatched. Per the germline V gene, CDR1 is SGHAT and CDR2 is FQNNGV. The CDR3 reads CASSSQAGEFNNEQFF. The DNA for the CDR3 is TGTGCCAGCAGTTCTCAAGCGGGAGAGTTTAACAATGAGCAGTTCTTC.

Concerning this clone itself: The same CDR3 is also encoded by other DNA sequences in this sample. The chain recombines TRBV4-2 with TRBJ2-3; no clear D. In germline, CDR1 is LGHNA, CDR2 YNFKEQ. This CDR3 has 14 residues. V lost 0 bases and J 1 base, leaving 5 bases between the germline ends. Here the CDR3 DNA reads TGTGCCAGCAGCCAAGATAAGCGCACAGATACGCAGTATTTT. This gives the protein CASSQDKRTDTQYF.

This clone was seen more than once but under ten times. The V and J genes are TRBV2 and TRBJ2-2; D is ambiguous. The CDR3 is 15 residues long. Germline CDR1 is SNHLY and CDR2 is FYNNEI. V gave up 6 bases and J gave up 5 bases, with 16 bases separating them. Written as DNA, the CDR3 is TGTGCCAGCAGCCCCCGCTACGATTGGACCGGGGAGCTGTTTTTT. It yields the protein CASSPRYDWTGELFF.

The chain recombines TRBV6-5 with TRBJ2-5, with 9 bases aligning to TRBD1. V lost 4 bases and J lost 5; bases outside the gene matches: 11. This CDR3 region has 16 residues. Germline CDR1 MNHEY, CDR2 SVGAGI. This CDR3 reads CASSSPGQGPRETQYF. The CDR3 DNA follows: TGTGCCAGCAGTTCTCCGGGACAGGGCCCTCGGGAGACCCAGTACTTC.

This chain links TRBV2 with TRBJ1-1; D unresolved. CDR1 and CDR2 (germline): SNHLY, FYNNEI. V lost 6 bases and J 3 bases, leaving 8 bases between the germline ends. CDR3 size: 12 residues. The CDR3: CASRGDYTEAFF. CDR3 coding DNA: TGTGCCAGCAGGGGAGATTACACTGAAGCTTTCTTT. The full variable domain, completed using reference TRBV2 and TRBJ1-1, is EPEVTQTPSHQVTQMGQEVILRCVPISNHLYFYWYRQILGQKVEFLVSFYNNEISEKSEIFDDQFSVERPDGSNFTLKIRSTKLEDSAMYFCASRGDYTEAFFGQGTRLTVV.

The rearrangement uses TRBV27 and TRBJ2-1; D is ambiguous. The V gene's germline CDR1 is MNHEY and CDR2 SMNVEV (reference sequence). Trimming removed 6 bases from V and 13 bases from J, with 19 bases in between. The CDR3 spans 13 residues. The CDR3 DNA reads TGTGCCAGCAGCCTTATCTCCTCCCGGGTTCAGTTCTTC. It encodes CASSLISSRVQFF.

This clone was seen a handful of times. The rearrangement uses TRBV5-6 and TRBJ1-5; no clear D gene. V was shortened by 1 base and J by 6 bases, with 5 bases between the two germline ends. CDR1 SGHDT and CDR2 YYEEEE come from the germline V gene. The CDR3 extends over 12 amino acids. This CDR3 is CASSLFTQPQHF. CDR3 coding DNA: TGTGCCAGCAGCTTGTTTACTCAGCCCCAGCATTTT.

The chain recombines TRBV12-5 with TRBJ1-5; the D is unclear. The CDR3 sequence is 13 residues long. Per the germline V gene, CDR1 is LGHNT and CDR2 is FRNRAP. Trimming left V 3 bases short and J 14 bases short, with 17 bases between. CDR3 protein: CASGFTGDGLKHF. Written as DNA, the CDR3 is TGTGCTAGTGGTTTTACTGGAGATGGGCTAAAGCATTTT.

This chain links TRBV27 with TRBJ2-7; D gene ambiguous. The V end lost 4 bases, the J end lost 2 bases, and 9 bases lay between the germline ends. Germline V lookup: CDR1 MNHEY, CDR2 SMNVEV (reference sequence). The CDR3 covers 13 residues. In DNA, the CDR3 is TGTGCCAGCAGTTCCCGCCAGACCTACGAGCAGTACTTC. Its protein is CASSSRQTYEQYF.

This clone was counted only a few times. The chain links TRBV19 to TRBJ2-7; tentatively, D is TRBD1 (5 bases). The CDR3 spans 14 residues. V was clipped by 6 bases and J by 3 bases, with 15 bases between them. Germline CDR1 is LNHDA and CDR2 is SQIVND (reference sequence). The CDR3 here is CASSDPWQGYEQYF. For the CDR3, the DNA is TGTGCCAGTAGCGATCCGTGGCAGGGCTACGAGCAGTACTTC. The entire variable domain, with the rest obtained from reference TRBV19 and TRBJ2-7, is as follows: DGGITQSPKYLFRKEGQNVTLSCEQNLNHDAMYWYRQDPGQGLRLIYYSQIVNDFQKGDIAEGYSVSREKKESFPLTVTSAQKNPTAFYLCASSDPWQGYEQYFGPGTRLTVT.

This chain links TRBV4-1 with TRBJ2-7; 9 nucleotides match TRBD1. Unmatched junction bases numbered 6, after V lost 1 base and J lost 5 bases. Per germline, CDR1 MGHRA and CDR2 YSYEKL. This CDR3 contains 15 residues. The CDR3 sequence is CASSQGDRGINEQYF. CDR3 nucleotides: TGCGCCAGCAGCCAAGGAGACAGGGGGATCAACGAGCAGTACTTC.

The gene calls are TRBV27 and TRBJ2-1; 7 bases agree with TRBD1. The germline gives CDR1 MNHEY, CDR2 SMNVEV (reference sequence). After removal of 8 bases from V and 4 bases from J, the junction contained 8 bases not matched to a gene. The CDR3 has 14 residues. In DNA, the CDR3 is TGTGCCAGCTCCCGACAGGGCTATTACAATGAGCAGTTCTTC. It translates to CASSRQGYYNEQFF.

This clone showed up just a few times. This sequence joins TRBV18 and TRBJ2-7; a weak D match, TRBD2 (5 bases). CDR3 length equals 16 residues. CDR1 KGHSH and CDR2 LQKENI come from the germline V gene. The V end was cut by 2 bases, the J end by 1 base, with 15 bases between. The CDR3 reads CASSPVAGRRSYEQYF. CDR3 nucleotide sequence: TGTGCCAGCTCACCAGTGGCTGGGCGGAGGTCCTACGAGCAGTACTTC.

The CDR3 sequence is CASSTLTPADEQFF. CDR3 in DNA: TGTGCCAGCAGCACCCTAACCCCAGCCGATGAGCAGTTCTTC. The V and J genes are TRBV4-2 and TRBJ2-1; D gene uncertain. Germline assignment: CDR1 LGHNA and CDR2 YNFKEQ. Trimming took off 5 bases at V and 8 bases at J, with 16 bases between the two ends. The CDR3 sequence is 14 residues long.

This clone was found a few times. Distinct nucleotide sequences in the sample also encode this CDR3. The chain recombines TRBV5-1 with TRBJ2-3; D remains ambiguous. The CDR3 has 13 amino acids. Germline V lookup: CDR1 SGHRS, CDR2 YFSETQ. V lost 4 bases to trimming and J lost 3 bases, with 9 bases between them. The CDR3 here is CASSPQGTDTQYF. The CDR3 DNA reads as TGCGCCAGCAGCCCACAAGGGACAGATACGCAGTATTTT. The entire variable domain, with the rest obtained from reference TRBV5-1 and TRBJ2-3, is as follows: KAGVTQTPRYLIKTRGQQVTLSCSPISGHRSVSWYQQTPGQGLQFLFEYFSETQRNKGNFPGRFSGRQFSNSRSEMNVSTLELGDSALYLCASSPQGTDTQYFGPGTRLTVL.

This chain connects TRBV11-2 to TRBJ2-1; 8 nucleotides match TRBD1. The CDR3 contains 16 residues. The V gene's germline CDR1 is SGHAT and CDR2 FQNNGV. V gave up 4 bases and J gave up 1 base; unmatched junction bases: 6. CDR3 DNA sequence: TGTGCCAGCAGCTCTGGACAGGGAAGGTCCTACAATGAGCAGTTCTTC. It translates to CASSSGQGRSYNEQFF.

This clone was counted between two and nine times. This chain joins TRBV7-2 and TRBJ2-1; tentatively, D is TRBD1 or TRBD2 (6 bases each). Germline CDR1 and CDR2: SGHTA and FQGNSA. This CDR3 region has 14 residues. V lost 5 bases and J 2 bases, leaving 10 bases between the germline ends. CDR3 nucleotides: TGTGCCAGCAGCCGAGGGGGGACCTACAATGAGCAGTTCTTC. As protein: CASSRGGTYNEQFF.

This clone was observed a few times. This chain links TRBV5-4 with TRBJ1-1; D is uncertain. V dropped 2 bases and J dropped 0 bases, with 5 bases sitting between them. Germline CDR1 and CDR2: SGHNT and YYREEE (reference sequence). The length of the CDR3 is 13 residues. CDR3 nucleotides: TGTGCCAGCAGCTTCTTGCTGAACACTGAAGCTTTCTTT. Its translation: CASSFLLNTEAFF.

V gene TRBV6-5 combines with J gene TRBJ2-1; no definite D call. This CDR3 region has 16 residues. The V gene lost 0 bases and the J gene lost 3 bases, with 12 bases spanning the gap. Germline V gene data show CDR1 as MNHEY and CDR2 as SVGAGI. As DNA, the CDR3 is TGTGCCAGCAGTTACTCGAAACGAAATATCTACAATGAGCAGTTCTTC. This encodes CASSYSKRNIYNEQFF.

This clone was counted only a few times. This chain's CDR3 is CASSSTKAGGPGETQYF. In DNA, the CDR3 is TGCGCCAGCAGCTCTACTAAAGCGGGAGGGCCGGGGGAGACCCAGTACTTC. The gene calls are TRBV4-1 and TRBJ2-5, with 10 bases fitting TRBD2. Germline values: CDR1 MGHRA, CDR2 YSYEKL. V was pared by 5 bases and J by 5 bases, with 14 bases of the junction left unmatched. The CDR3 extends over 17 amino acids.

This clone was detected a few times. The chain links TRBV9 to TRBJ2-3; D not resolved. V lost 0 bases and J 4 bases, leaving 6 bases between the germline ends. There are 13 residues in the CDR3. CDR1 is SGDLS and CDR2 is YYNGEE in the germline V gene. The CDR3 reads CASSVGVPDTQYF. For the CDR3, the DNA is TGTGCCAGCAGCGTAGGAGTTCCAGATACGCAGTATTTT.

A few counts support this clone. This chain uses TRBV10-3 with TRBJ1-1; D gene unclear. The CDR3 is 13 residues long. The germline V gene has CDR1 ENHRY and CDR2 SYGVKD. Trimming pared 4 bases from V and 1 base from J, leaving 7 bases between. The CDR3 region has the DNA TGTGCCATCAGTGTCGGTGAGAACACTGAAGCTTTCTTT. Translated, it gives CAISVGENTEAFF.

Note on this clone: Other DNA sequences from this sample encode an identical CDR3 as well. This chain joins TRBV2 and TRBJ2-7; no definite D call. Between the trimmed V and J ends, which lost 4 bases and 4 bases, there was a span of 5 bases. CDR3 length: 11 amino acids. The germline gives CDR1 SNHLY, CDR2 FYNNEI. DNA of the CDR3: TGTGCCAGCAGTGCGAGGTACGAGCAGTACTTC. It specifies CASSARYEQYF. Full variable domain (outside the CDR3, taken from reference TRBV2 and TRBJ2-7): EPEVTQTPSHQVTQMGQEVILRCVPISNHLYFYWYRQILGQKVEFLVSFYNNEISEKSEIFDDQFSVERPDGSNFTLKIRSTKLEDSAMYFCASSARYEQYFGPGTRLTVT.

The CDR3 spells CASSLLVRLATDTQYF. CDR3 nucleotide sequence: TGTGCCAGCAGCTTATTAGTGAGACTAGCGACAGATACGCAGTATTTT. This chain joins TRBV7-8 and TRBJ2-3, with 8 nucleotides matching TRBD2. The germline V gene encodes CDR1 SGHVS and CDR2 FQNEAQ. The length of the CDR3 is 16 residues. The V and J ends lost 2 bases and 3 bases, in that order; junction bases with no gene match: 7.